The clone carrying this T cell receptor (beta chain) appeared a single time. Its target is not known. V was trimmed by 2 bases and J by 3 bases, leaving 8 bases between them. The CDR3 loop spans 13 amino acids. Germline CDR1 reads SGHTA; CDR2 reads FQGTGA. Libraries were prepared by immunoSEQ multiplex PCR; TCRdb keeps only in-frame clonotypes and omits some of them. The table lists 160,000 or so clones, roughly nine tenths of them singletons. This sample is drawn from a study of T cell responses to AZD1222 COVID-19 vaccine. Study-level results: The breadth and depth of Spike-specific TCRs increased once two AZD1222 doses had been given.

The sample was peripheral blood, taken 28 days after the second AZD1222 dose. The chain carries TRBV7-3 and TRBJ2-7; D may be TRBD2 (5 bases). The clonotype was recovered from an adult who received the AZD1222 COVID-19 vaccine. CDR3 amino acids: CASSLGLSYEQYF. CDR3 nucleotides: TGTGCCAGCAGCTTAGGACTGAGCTACGAGCAGTACTTC.